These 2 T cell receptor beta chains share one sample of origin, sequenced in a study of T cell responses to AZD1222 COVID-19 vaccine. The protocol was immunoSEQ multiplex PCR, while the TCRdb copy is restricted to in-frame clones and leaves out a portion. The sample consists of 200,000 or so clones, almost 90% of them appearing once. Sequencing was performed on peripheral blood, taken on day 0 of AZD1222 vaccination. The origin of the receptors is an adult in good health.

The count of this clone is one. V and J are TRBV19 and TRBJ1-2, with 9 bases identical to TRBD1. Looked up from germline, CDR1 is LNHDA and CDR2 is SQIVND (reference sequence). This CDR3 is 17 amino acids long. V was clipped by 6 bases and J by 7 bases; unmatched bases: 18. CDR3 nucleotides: TGTGCCAGTAGCTACCTCCACCCCGGGACAGGGTCGTCTGGCTACACCTTC. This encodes CASSYLHPGTGSSGYTF. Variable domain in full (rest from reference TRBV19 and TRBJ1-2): DGGITQSPKYLFRKEGQNVTLSCEQNLNHDAMYWYRQDPGQGLRLIYYSQIVNDFQKGDIAEGYSVSREKKESFPLTVTSAQKNPTAFYLCASSYLHPGTGSSGYTFGSGTRLTVV.

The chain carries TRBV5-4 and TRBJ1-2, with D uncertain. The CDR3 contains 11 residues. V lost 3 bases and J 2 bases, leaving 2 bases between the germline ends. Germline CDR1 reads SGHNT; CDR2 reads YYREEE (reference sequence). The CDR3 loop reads CASSSNYGYTF. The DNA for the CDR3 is TGTGCCAGCAGCTCCAACTATGGCTACACCTTC.